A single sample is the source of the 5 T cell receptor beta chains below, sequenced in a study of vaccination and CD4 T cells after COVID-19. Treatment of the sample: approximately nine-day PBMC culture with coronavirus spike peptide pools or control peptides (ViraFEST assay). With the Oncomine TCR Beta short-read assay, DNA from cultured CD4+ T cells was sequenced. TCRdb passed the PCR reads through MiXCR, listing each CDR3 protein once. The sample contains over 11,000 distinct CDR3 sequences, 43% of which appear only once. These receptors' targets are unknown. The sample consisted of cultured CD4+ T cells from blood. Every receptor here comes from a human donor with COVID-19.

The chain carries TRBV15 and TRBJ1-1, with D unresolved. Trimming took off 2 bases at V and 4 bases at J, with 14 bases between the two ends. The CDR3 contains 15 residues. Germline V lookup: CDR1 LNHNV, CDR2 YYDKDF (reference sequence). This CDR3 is CATSRPTPGSTEAFF. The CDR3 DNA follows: TGTGCCACCAGCAGACCCACACCGGGGAGCACTGAAGCTTTCTTT.

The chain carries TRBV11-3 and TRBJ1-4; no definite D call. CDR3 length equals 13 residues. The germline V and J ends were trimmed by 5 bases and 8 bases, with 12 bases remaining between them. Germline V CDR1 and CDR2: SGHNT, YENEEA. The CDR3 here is CASSRGNSEKLFF. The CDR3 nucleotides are TGTGCCAGCAGCAGAGGGAACAGCGAAAAACTGTTTTTT.

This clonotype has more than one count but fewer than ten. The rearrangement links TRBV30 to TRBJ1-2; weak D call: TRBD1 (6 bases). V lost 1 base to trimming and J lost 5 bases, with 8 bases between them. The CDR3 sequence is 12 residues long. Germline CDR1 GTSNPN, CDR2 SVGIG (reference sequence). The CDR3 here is CAWSGTVYGYTF. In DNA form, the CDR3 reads TGTGCCTGGAGTGGGACAGTTTATGGCTACACCTTC.

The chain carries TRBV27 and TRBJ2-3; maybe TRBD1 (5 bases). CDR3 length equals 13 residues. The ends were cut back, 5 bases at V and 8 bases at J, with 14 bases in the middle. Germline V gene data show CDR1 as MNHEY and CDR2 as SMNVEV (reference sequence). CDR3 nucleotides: TGTGCCAGCAGTCTCCAAGGGGTGGGTACGCAGTATTTT. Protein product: CASSLQGVGTQYF.

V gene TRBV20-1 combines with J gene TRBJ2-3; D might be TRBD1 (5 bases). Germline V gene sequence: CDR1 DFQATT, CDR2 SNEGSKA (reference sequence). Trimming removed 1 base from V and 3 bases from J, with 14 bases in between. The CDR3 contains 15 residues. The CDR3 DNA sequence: TGCAGTGCTAGAGTAACGGCAGGGCTTACAGATACGCAGTATTTT. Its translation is CSARVTAGLTDTQYF.